Presented here are 7 T cell receptor beta chains from one specimen sequenced in a study of breast tumors, draining lymph nodes, adjacent tissues. In TCRdb, the multiplex PCR reads were re-called with MiXCR into one record per CDR3 protein. The repertoire holds roughly 14,000 distinct CDR3 sequences, with 50% to 60% as singletons. Sequenced input: tumor-adjacent breast tissue. Source of these receptors: a female donor with breast cancer. Some clones in this sample may be carry-over from other donors' samples.

This clonotype was seen at least ten times. The chain links TRBV6-5 to TRBJ2-7; D might be TRBD1 (7 bases). V lost 6 bases and J 6 bases, leaving 18 bases between the germline ends. The CDR3 has 14 residues. Germline assignment: CDR1 MNHEY and CDR2 SVGAGI. The CDR3 DNA sequence: TGTGCCAGCAGAAGGGACTCCCAGGGGGGCGAGCAGTACTTC. Translating gives CASRRDSQGGEQYF.

This clonotype was found a few times. This chain uses TRBV10-3 with TRBJ1-6; possibly TRBD1 for D (5 bases). Germline assignment: CDR1 ENHRY and CDR2 SYGVKD. Trimming shortened V by 7 bases and J by 6 bases, and 13 bases separated the two germline ends. This CDR3 is 14 amino acids long. CDR3 amino acids: CAITPGPPNSPLHF. The CDR3 nucleotides are TGTGCCATCACCCCGGGACCGCCTAATTCACCCCTCCACTTT.

By proportion, this clonotype is medium-sized. This chain links TRBV5-1 with TRBJ1-2, with a possible D match to TRBD1 (6 bases). The V and J ends lost 0 bases and 4 bases respectively, with 19 bases between them. The length of the CDR3 is 17 residues. Germline V lookup: CDR1 SGHRS, CDR2 YFSETQ. The CDR3 reads CASSLGHSGAASYGYTF. CDR3 nucleotides: TGCGCCAGCAGCTTGGGTCACTCAGGGGCGGCTTCCTATGGCTACACCTTC.

The chain employs TRBV10-3 and TRBJ1-3; 8 bases are shared with TRBD1. Trimming removed 3 bases from V and 8 bases from J; junction bases left unmatched: 6. The CDR3 has 14 residues. Germline V gene data show CDR1 as ENHRY and CDR2 as SYGVKD. As DNA, the CDR3 is TGTGCCATCAGTGAAAGGGACAGGACGGACACCATATATTTT. It codes for CAISERDRTDTIYF.

The chain recombines TRBV5-4 with TRBJ1-2; D unresolved. Germline loops: CDR1 SGHNT, CDR2 YYREEE (reference sequence). The V gene lost 0 bases and the J gene lost 6 bases, with 6 bases spanning the gap. This CDR3 comprises 12 residues. CDR3 sequence (DNA): TGTGCCAGCAGCTTGGAGCAGGATGGCTACACCTTC. The encoded protein is CASSLEQDGYTF. The entire variable domain, with the rest obtained from reference TRBV5-4 and TRBJ1-2, is as follows: ETGVTQSPTHLIKTRGQQVTLRCSSQSGHNTVSWYQQALGQGPQFIFQYYREEENGRGNFPPRFSGLQFPNYSSELNVNALELDDSALYLCASSLEQDGYTFGSGTRLTVV.

This clonotype is deemed medium-sized. The chain links TRBV6-5 to TRBJ2-5, with D tentatively TRBD1 (6 bases). CDR1 is MNHEY and CDR2 is SVGAGI in the germline V gene. The CDR3 contains 13 residues. Trimming shortened V by 4 bases and J by 5 bases, and 11 bases separated the two germline ends. Written as DNA, the CDR3 is TGTGCCAGCAGTTTACTAGGGGGTGAGACCCAGTACTTC. Protein: CASSLLGGETQYF.

This chain joins TRBV19 and TRBJ2-1; D unresolved. Germline loops: CDR1 LNHDA, CDR2 SQIVND (reference sequence). The germline V and J ends were trimmed by 3 bases and 10 bases, with 10 bases remaining between them. This CDR3 has 12 amino acids. The CDR3 sequence is CASSMWNTEQFF. CDR3 in DNA: TGTGCCAGTAGTATGTGGAATACGGAGCAGTTCTTC.